This T cell receptor beta chain derives from a study of T cell repertoires in cytomegalovirus infection. Overall study: Used in the study were CMV epitopes, some recently identified and HLA-C-restricted, others well-studied and HLA-B-restricted. Matching HLA type and CMV infection were both indicated by public TCR beta signatures. The study, taken as a whole, reports: HLA-C-restricted, CMV-specific TCR beta clonotypes were dominant ex vivo. The cumulative frequency of public TCR beta families distinguished individuals who carried CMV together with the relevant HLA.

The CDR3 totals 16 residues. Germline V gives CDR1 SGHDN, CDR2 FVKESK. Trimming at V came to 4 bases and at J to 5 bases, leaving 9 bases not matched to a gene. Comment on this clonotype: Its antigen is still unknown.

Each CDR3 protein is one row after TCRdb ran MiXCR on the reads. There are about 110,000 distinct CDR3 sequences in the sample; less than 30% occur only once, and around 80% lies in the top ten. The V call is TRBV14, the J call TRBJ2-5, with 11 positions matching TRBD1. Sequences were derived from CD8+ T cells from cultured PBMCs, sampled from culture after CMV antigen stimulation. The receptor was isolated from a human donor in good health (CMV status not recorded). Some clones in this sample may be carry-over from other donors' samples. DNA for the CDR3: TGTGCCAGCAGCCGATTCGGACAGGGGGCCCGCGAGACCCAGTACTTC. This sequence encodes CASSRFGQGARETQYF.